This TCR beta chain was profiled in a study of T cells after yellow fever vaccination. The study's findings and limits: Relatively few clonotypes were ones that appeared in both CD4 and CD8 compartments.

This clonotype was counted between two and nine times. Its antigen is currently unknown. TCRdb re-derived calls from the 5' RACE reads in MiXCR, one entry per CDR3 protein. The sample holds tens of thousands of distinct CDR3 sequences, under 9.5% seen once. The V gene lost 6 bases and the J gene lost 5 bases, with 16 bases spanning the gap. The CDR3 totals 14 residues. Per the germline V gene, CDR1 is LGHDT and CDR2 is YNNKEL (reference sequence). The gene calls are TRBV3-1 and TRBJ2-5; D tentatively fits TRBD1 or TRBD2 (5 bases each). The source is a man aged 18-30 years who received the YFV17D yellow fever vaccine. The sequences come from CD8+ T cells sorted from PBMCs, collected 10 to 11 days after the first yellow fever vaccination. The CDR3 region is CASSLRDPAETQYF. The CDR3 bases are TGTGCCAGCAGTCTCCGGGACCCCGCCGAGACCCAGTACTTC.